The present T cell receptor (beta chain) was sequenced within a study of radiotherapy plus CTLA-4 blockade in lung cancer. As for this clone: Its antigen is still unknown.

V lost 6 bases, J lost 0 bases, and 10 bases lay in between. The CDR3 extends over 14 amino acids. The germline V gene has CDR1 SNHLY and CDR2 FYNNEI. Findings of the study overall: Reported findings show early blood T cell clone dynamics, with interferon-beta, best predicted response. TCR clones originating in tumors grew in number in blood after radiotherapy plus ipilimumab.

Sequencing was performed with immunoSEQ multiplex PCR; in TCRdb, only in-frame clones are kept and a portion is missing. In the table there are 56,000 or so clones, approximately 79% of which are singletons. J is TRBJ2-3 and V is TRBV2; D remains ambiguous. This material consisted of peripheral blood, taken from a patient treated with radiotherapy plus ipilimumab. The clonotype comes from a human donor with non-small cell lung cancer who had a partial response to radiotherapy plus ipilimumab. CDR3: CASSLPRSTDTQYF. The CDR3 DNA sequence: TGTGCCAGCAGCCTGCCCCGGAGCACAGATACGCAGTATTTT.